The rows below give T cell receptor beta chains drawn from one sample of a study of molecular identifiers for immune sequencing clone quantification. One entry per CDR3 protein results from TCRdb running MiXCR on the PCR reads. The table shows around 470,000 distinct CDR3 sequences, with around a fifth occurring only once. The sequenced material came from naive CD8+ T cells from blood, with Jurkat cell RNA spiked in. Receptors originate from a human donor in good health. Some libraries in this study had Jurkat cell RNA spiked in. The CDR3 runs from the conserved cysteine through the conserved F or W. Each record gives: V gene, D gene, clone size, J gene, CDR3 DNA, CDR3 protein. A D gene is named only where the DNA matches it firmly. Not every row has a clone size; where given, it reads once, few, many or a size class.

v_gene: TRBV6-5; d_gene: .; abundance: few; j_gene: TRBJ1-1; CDR3nt: TGTGCCAGCAGTTACTCGGGGGGGCTCGGGACTGAAGCTTTCTTT; CDR3aa: CASSYSGGLGTEAFF
v_gene: TRBV5-1; d_gene: .; abundance: many; j_gene: TRBJ2-3; CDR3nt: TGCGCCAGCTATTTTTTACGCACAGATACGCAGTATTTT; CDR3aa: CASYFLRTDTQYF
v_gene: TRBV20-1; d_gene: .; abundance: many; j_gene: TRBJ1-1; CDR3nt: TGCAGTGGGGCCCTTAACACTGAAGCTTTCTTT; CDR3aa: CSGALNTEAFF
v_gene: TRBV28; d_gene: .; abundance: many; j_gene: TRBJ1-1; CDR3nt: TGTGCCAGCAGTGCGGACAGCCACGACACTGAAGCTTTCTTT; CDR3aa: CASSADSHDTEAFF
v_gene: TRBV20-1; d_gene: TRBD2; abundance: .; j_gene: TRBJ2-7; CDR3nt: TGCAGTGCAACGACTAGCGCAAGCTCCTACGAGCAGTACTTC; CDR3aa: CSATTSASSYEQYF
v_gene: TRBV11-1; d_gene: .; abundance: .; j_gene: TRBJ2-1; CDR3nt: TGTGCCAGCAGCTTAGCTTTCCTAGCTGCCAGCTCCTACAATGAGCGGTTCTTC; CDR3aa: CASSLAFLAASSYNERFF
v_gene: TRBV9; d_gene: TRBD1; abundance: .; j_gene: TRBJ2-7; CDR3nt: TGTGCCAGCAGCGCCGGGACAGGGATCGCCGAGCAGTACTTC; CDR3aa: CASSAGTGIAEQYF
v_gene: TRBV25-1; d_gene: .; abundance: .; j_gene: TRBJ1-1; CDR3nt: TGTGCCAGCAGTGGATCAGTGATGAACACTGAAGCTTTCTTT; CDR3aa: CASSGSVMNTEAFF
v_gene: TRBV6-5; d_gene: .; abundance: .; j_gene: TRBJ2-7; CDR3nt: TGTGCCATCAGTTACCCCGAGCAGTACTTC; CDR3aa: CAISYPEQYF
v_gene: TRBV11-2; d_gene: .; abundance: few; j_gene: TRBJ1-2; CDR3nt: TGTGCCAGCAGCTTGACGGGGCTTGGAGGCTACACCTTC; CDR3aa: CASSLTGLGGYTF
v_gene: TRBV6-6; d_gene: TRBD1; abundance: many; j_gene: TRBJ2-5; CDR3nt: TGTGCCAGCAGTTACCCCCCCTCGGACAGGGGAGATGAGACCCAGTACTTC; CDR3aa: CASSYPPSDRGDETQYF
v_gene: TRBV7-8; d_gene: .; abundance: .; j_gene: TRBJ2-7; CDR3nt: TGTGCCAGCAGCTCGGAAGAGGGCCTTAGACTCTACGAGCAGTACTTC; CDR3aa: CASSSEEGLRLYEQYF
v_gene: TRBV29-1; d_gene: .; abundance: many; j_gene: TRBJ2-3; CDR3nt: TGCAGCGTTGAAGATCTTAGCGTCTCCGGAGATACGCAGTATTTT; CDR3aa: CSVEDLSVSGDTQYF
v_gene: TRBV4-2; d_gene: .; abundance: few; j_gene: TRBJ2-7; CDR3nt: TGTGCCAGCAGCCAGGAACAGAGACCGAGCTCCTACGAGCAGTACTTC; CDR3aa: CASSQEQRPSSYEQYF
v_gene: TRBV9; d_gene: TRBD1; abundance: few; j_gene: TRBJ1-5; CDR3nt: TGTGCCAGCAGCGCCCCCCCGGGGGACAGAAATCAGCCCCAGCATTTT; CDR3aa: CASSAPPGDRNQPQHF
v_gene: TRBV11-2; d_gene: TRBD2; abundance: many; j_gene: TRBJ2-3; CDR3nt: TGTGCCAGCAGCGTAGTCAACAGCGGGGTGGCCACAGATACGCAGTATTTT; CDR3aa: CASSVVNSGVATDTQYF
v_gene: TRBV7-7; d_gene: TRBD1; abundance: .; j_gene: TRBJ2-1; CDR3nt: TGTGCTAGCAGCCCCACCGGACCGGGACAGGGGCTCGATGAGCAGTTCTTC; CDR3aa: CASSPTGPGQGLDEQFF
v_gene: TRBV11-2; d_gene: .; abundance: .; j_gene: TRBJ2-7; CDR3nt: TGTGCCAGCAGCCTCGCCCCCGCGGCCGAGTACGAGCAGTACTTC; CDR3aa: CASSLAPAAEYEQYF
v_gene: TRBV7-2; d_gene: .; abundance: .; j_gene: TRBJ1-3; CDR3nt: TGTGCCAGCAGCCCTTGGGGCAGGGAGACGAACACCATATATTTT; CDR3aa: CASSPWGRETNTIYF
v_gene: TRBV5-1; d_gene: .; abundance: many; j_gene: TRBJ2-2; CDR3nt: TGCGCCAGCAGCTTGGGGGGCTCAACGAACACCGGGGAGCTGTTTTTT; CDR3aa: CASSLGGSTNTGELFF
v_gene: TRBV7-9; d_gene: TRBD1; abundance: many; j_gene: TRBJ1-3; CDR3nt: TGTGCCAGCGGGACAGCCTCTGGAAACACCATATATTTT; CDR3aa: CASGTASGNTIYF
v_gene: TRBV30; d_gene: TRBD1; abundance: few; j_gene: TRBJ2-7; CDR3nt: TGTGCCTGGGGACAGGGAGGTTCCTTACCCTACGAGCAGTACTTC; CDR3aa: CAWGQGGSLPYEQYF
v_gene: TRBV5-4; d_gene: TRBD1; abundance: many; j_gene: TRBJ2-5; CDR3nt: TGTGCCAGCAGCTCCTGGACAGGTTCGGGGCGGGAGACCCAGTACTTC; CDR3aa: CASSSWTGSGRETQYF
v_gene: TRBV28; d_gene: .; abundance: many; j_gene: TRBJ1-1; CDR3nt: TGTGCCAGCACTTTCCATCCGGGGACTGAAGCTTTCTTT; CDR3aa: CASTFHPGTEAFF
v_gene: TRBV20-1; d_gene: .; abundance: .; j_gene: TRBJ1-2; CDR3nt: TGCAGTGTCTCTCCAGGGAATGGCTACGCCTTC; CDR3aa: CSVSPGNGYAF
v_gene: TRBV7-9; d_gene: TRBD2; abundance: many; j_gene: TRBJ2-3; CDR3nt: TGTGCCAGCAGTTCCTTGACTAGCGGGAGGACAGATACGCAGTATTTT; CDR3aa: CASSSLTSGRTDTQYF
v_gene: TRBV12-3/TRBV12-4; d_gene: .; abundance: .; j_gene: TRBJ2-3; CDR3nt: TGTGCCAGCAGTTTTTCGGAGGATACGCAGTATTTT; CDR3aa: CASSFSEDTQYF
v_gene: TRBV5-6; d_gene: .; abundance: many; j_gene: TRBJ1-1; CDR3nt: TGTGCCAGCAGCCCCCAAGGGTACACTGAAGCTTTCTTT; CDR3aa: CASSPQGYTEAFF
v_gene: TRBV28; d_gene: TRBD1; abundance: few; j_gene: TRBJ2-2; CDR3nt: TGTGCCAGCAGTTCTCCGACAGGGGAGGCGAGCGCCGGGGAGCTGTTTTTT; CDR3aa: CASSSPTGEASAGELFF
v_gene: TRBV29-1; d_gene: .; abundance: many; j_gene: TRBJ2-2; CDR3nt: TGCAGCGTTGAACTTGCAGCTAGTTACACCGGGGAGCTGTTTTTT; CDR3aa: CSVELAASYTGELFF
v_gene: TRBV29-1; d_gene: .; abundance: many; j_gene: TRBJ2-3; CDR3nt: TGCAGCGTTGAAAAAGAGGGTGCGAGCACAGATACGCAGTATTTT; CDR3aa: CSVEKEGASTDTQYF
v_gene: TRBV29-1; d_gene: TRBD2; abundance: many; j_gene: TRBJ2-1; CDR3nt: TGCAGCGTTATCCCCTCTCGGACTAGCGGGTACGGTGAGCAGTTCTTC; CDR3aa: CSVIPSRTSGYGEQFF
v_gene: TRBV7-6; d_gene: .; abundance: many; j_gene: TRBJ2-7; CDR3nt: TGTGCCAGCGTGGGACAAGGCGACGAGCAGTACTTC; CDR3aa: CASVGQGDEQYF
v_gene: TRBV6-2/TRBV6-3; d_gene: .; abundance: .; j_gene: TRBJ2-7; CDR3nt: TGTGCCAGCAGCAATCCGACTAGGACTGACTACGAGCAGTACTTC; CDR3aa: CASSNPTRTDYEQYF
v_gene: TRBV2; d_gene: TRBD1; abundance: many; j_gene: TRBJ2-5; CDR3nt: TGTGCCAGCAACCCGGGACAGTACTCACAAGAGACCCAGTACTTC; CDR3aa: CASNPGQYSQETQYF
v_gene: TRBV3-1; d_gene: TRBD2; abundance: .; j_gene: TRBJ2-7; CDR3nt: TGTGCCAGCAGCCAAGGGGAGCGGGAGATTAGAAGGAACCCCTACGAGCAGTACTTC; CDR3aa: CASSQGEREIRRNPYEQYF
v_gene: TRBV28; d_gene: .; abundance: many; j_gene: TRBJ2-3; CDR3nt: TGTGCCAGCAGTAGCGAGAACACAGATACGCAGTATTTT; CDR3aa: CASSSENTDTQYF
v_gene: TRBV12-3/TRBV12-4; d_gene: .; abundance: .; j_gene: TRBJ2-3; CDR3nt: TGTGCCAGCAGTTGGGACCTCGCAGATACGCAGTATTTT; CDR3aa: CASSWDLADTQYF
v_gene: TRBV5-1; d_gene: .; abundance: many; j_gene: TRBJ2-7; CDR3nt: TGCGCCAGCAGCCTGGACTTGCTCTCCTACGAGCAGTACTTC; CDR3aa: CASSLDLLSYEQYF
v_gene: TRBV7-2; d_gene: .; abundance: many; j_gene: TRBJ2-5; CDR3nt: TGTGCCAGCAGCTTAGGTAACGGCTGGCAAGAGACCCAGTACTTC; CDR3aa: CASSLGNGWQETQYF
v_gene: TRBV13; d_gene: TRBD2; abundance: few; j_gene: TRBJ2-1; CDR3nt: TGTGCCAGCAGCTCAGGGGCGGGAGGGCCGTATGGGGATGAGCAGTTCTTC; CDR3aa: CASSSGAGGPYGDEQFF
v_gene: TRBV14; d_gene: .; abundance: .; j_gene: TRBJ2-5; CDR3nt: TGTGCCAGCGGCCGGACAAGGGAAGAGACCCAGTACTTC; CDR3aa: CASGRTREETQYF
v_gene: TRBV20-1; d_gene: TRBD2; abundance: .; j_gene: TRBJ2-1; CDR3nt: TGCAGTGCTAGCCGTACTAGCGGGGAGGATGAGCAGTTCTTC; CDR3aa: CSASRTSGEDEQFF
v_gene: TRBV20-1; d_gene: TRBD2; abundance: .; j_gene: TRBJ2-7; CDR3nt: TGCAGTGCCCCCAAGCCCGCTAGCGGGGGGGTCTACGAGCAGTACTTC; CDR3aa: CSAPKPASGGVYEQYF
v_gene: TRBV30; d_gene: .; abundance: few; j_gene: TRBJ1-5; CDR3nt: TGTGCCCTGGGCAGCGCGGGTTATAGCAATCAGCCCCAGCATTTT; CDR3aa: CALGSAGYSNQPQHF
v_gene: TRBV5-3; d_gene: TRBD1; abundance: .; j_gene: TRBJ2-7; CDR3nt: TGTGCCAGCAGTTTCGAGGGGACAGAACCCTACGAGCAGTACTTC; CDR3aa: CASSFEGTEPYEQYF
v_gene: TRBV7-9; d_gene: TRBD2; abundance: .; j_gene: TRBJ2-5; CDR3nt: TGTGCCAGCAGCGCCCCGGGACTAGCGGGACCGACCCAGCACTTC; CDR3aa: CASSAPGLAGPTQHF
v_gene: TRBV20-1; d_gene: TRBD1; abundance: many; j_gene: TRBJ2-3; CDR3nt: TGCAGTGCTAGTCAACCGGGACAGATCACAGATACGCAGTATTTT; CDR3aa: CSASQPGQITDTQYF
v_gene: TRBV19; d_gene: TRBD1; abundance: .; j_gene: TRBJ2-5; CDR3nt: TGTGCCAGTAGTCCACGGGACAGGGTGTCGGGGACCCAGTACTTC; CDR3aa: CASSPRDRVSGTQYF
v_gene: TRBV18; d_gene: TRBD1; abundance: .; j_gene: TRBJ1-4; CDR3nt: TGTGCCAGCTCACCAGGGACAGGGGCTTTTAATGAAAAACTGTTTTTT; CDR3aa: CASSPGTGAFNEKLFF
v_gene: TRBV9; d_gene: .; abundance: many; j_gene: TRBJ1-2; CDR3nt: TGTGCCAGCCAAGGACCACCTAACTATGGCTACACCTTC; CDR3aa: CASQGPPNYGYTF
v_gene: TRBV5-6; d_gene: .; abundance: many; j_gene: TRBJ1-1; CDR3nt: TGTGCCAGCAGCTTGGCGGACACAAAAGCTTTCTTT; CDR3aa: CASSLADTKAFF